The rows below give T cell receptor beta chains drawn from one sample of a study of Ad26.COV2.S vaccination and SARS-CoV-2 variants. Method: immunoSEQ multiplex PCR; TCRdb's copy keeps in-frame clones and lacks some. The sample lists around 340,000 clones, more than 85% seen once, with about 4.6% in the top ten. The sequences come from peripheral blood, collected in a trial of Ad26.COV2.S vaccine versus placebo. These receptors originate from a person between 18 and 59 years old who received the Ad26.COV2.S COVID-19 vaccine or a placebo. Both conserved end residues are part of each CDR3. The D gene is left open where the match is weak. Where a row states a size, it is once, few, many or the class of an expanded clone; other rows omit it.

j_gene,v_gene,abundance,len,d_gene,CDR3nt,CDR3aa
TRBJ1-5,TRBV19,-,14,-,TGTGCCAGTAGTATAAGAGACACAAATCAGCCCCAGCATTTT,CASSIRDTNQPQHF
TRBJ1-1,TRBV6-2/TRBV6-3,once,11,-,TGTGCCAGCAGTTACGGGGTGGAAGCTTTCTTT,CASSYGVEAFF
TRBJ2-3,TRBV18,-,20,-,TGTGCCAGCTCACCACCGGGGGAGTCAGCGGATGTATTTAGCACAGATACGCAGTATTTT,CASSPPGESADVFSTDTQYF
TRBJ2-3,TRBV7-2,-,15,TRBD2,TGTGCCAGCAGCTTAGGGGCTAGCGGCGATGATACGCAGTATTTT,CASSLGASGDDTQYF
TRBJ2-6,TRBV6-2/TRBV6-3,-,17,-,TGTGCCAGCAGTTACTTCGGGGGAGACTCTGGGGCCAACGTCCTGACTTTC,CASSYFGGDSGANVLTF
TRBJ2-5,TRBV2,-,15,TRBD2,TGTGCCAGCAGTGACCCTAGCGGGAGTACAGAGACCCAGTACTTC,CASSDPSGSTETQYF
TRBJ2-7,TRBV19,-,14,-,TGTGCCAGTAGTAAAACAGGGTACCTTGGCGAGCAGTACTTC,CASSKTGYLGEQYF
TRBJ1-1,TRBV3-1/TRBV3-2,-,14,-,TGTGCCAGCAGCCAAAAGGGGTGGAACACTGAAGCTTTCTTT,CASSQKGWNTEAFF
TRBJ1-2,TRBV15,-,13,-,TGTGCCACCAGCAGAGACCAGGACTATGGCTACACCTTC,CATSRDQDYGYTF
TRBJ2-5,TRBV28,-,13,-,TGTGCCAGCAGTTCGGCCCCTCCTGGGACCCAGTACTTC,CASSSAPPGTQYF
TRBJ2-5,TRBV10-2,-,14,-,TGCGCCAGCAGTGAGTTGGCGGAGAAAGAGACCCAGTACTTC,CASSELAEKETQYF
TRBJ1-1,TRBV6-2/TRBV6-3,once,14,TRBD1,TGTGCCAGCAGTTGGGACAGGGAACTCACTGAAGCTTTCTTT,CASSWDRELTEAFF
TRBJ1-2,TRBV3-1/TRBV3-2,-,15,-,TGTGCCAGCAGCTCCGGGACGGCCCGTTTTAGTGGCTACACCTTC,CASSSGTARFSGYTF
TRBJ2-5,TRBV5-5,-,14,-,TGTGCCAGCAGCTTGGAGGGCACCCAAGGGACCCAGTACTTC,CASSLEGTQGTQYF